This T cell receptor (beta chain) is drawn from a study of blood T cell repertoires in COVID-19. Background on the study: Samples taken during acute and convalescent COVID-19 were collected in the United States, Italy and Spain. Nucleic acid was either cDNA or gDNA, and it came from T cells, B-cell-depleted T cells, or PBMCs.

This clone was recorded a few times. Methods used by the authors: From reference gene primer amplification, estimates of nucleated cell counts were derived. TCRdb keeps only in-frame clones here, not all; method: immunoSEQ multiplex PCR. That table supplies the V and J calls and clone size; D and trimming were determined from the DNA. The sample records over 25,000 clones, over 75% being singletons. The sequence was collected from a man between 65 and 85 years old with active COVID-19. The sequenced sample consisted of peripheral blood.

Written as DNA, the CDR3 is TGCGCCAGCAGCCTGGGACAGGGGCGGATGAACACTGAAGCTTTCTTT. Translated, it gives CASSLGQGRMNTEAFF. The chain carries TRBV4-1 and TRBJ1-1, with TRBD1 matching over 10 bases. J was trimmed by 0 bases and V by 4 bases; bases with no gene match: 5. Germline loops: CDR1 MGHRA, CDR2 YSYEKL. The CDR3 is made up of 16 amino acids.